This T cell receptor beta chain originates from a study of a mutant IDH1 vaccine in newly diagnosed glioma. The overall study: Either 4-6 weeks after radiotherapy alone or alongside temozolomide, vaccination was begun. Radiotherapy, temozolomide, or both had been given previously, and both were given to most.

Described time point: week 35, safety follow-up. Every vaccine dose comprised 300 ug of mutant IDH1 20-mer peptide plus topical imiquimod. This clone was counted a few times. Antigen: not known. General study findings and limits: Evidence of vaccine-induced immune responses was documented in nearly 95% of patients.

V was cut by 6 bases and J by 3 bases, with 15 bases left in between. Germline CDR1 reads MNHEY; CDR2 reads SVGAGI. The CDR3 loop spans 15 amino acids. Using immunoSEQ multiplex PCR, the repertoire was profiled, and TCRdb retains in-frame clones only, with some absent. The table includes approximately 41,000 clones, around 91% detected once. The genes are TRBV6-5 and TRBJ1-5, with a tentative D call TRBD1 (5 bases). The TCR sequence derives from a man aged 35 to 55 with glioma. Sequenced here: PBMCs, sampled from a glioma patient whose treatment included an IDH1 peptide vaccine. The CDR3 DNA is TGTGCCAGCAGCCGGGGACCCGGGCACAATCAGCCCCAGCATTTT. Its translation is CASSRGPGHNQPQHF.